This T cell receptor beta chain was found in a study of T cells in Graves' hyperthyroidism and ophthalmopathy. The study, taken as a whole, reports: The majority of expanded thyroid clonotypes above 0.001 also appeared in blood. Ophthalmopathy was told apart from stable hyperthyroidism by a 13 V-J model. Model predictions of ophthalmopathy came a median approximately seven months before onset.

On this clonotype: The antigen remains unidentified.

Amplified TCR beta CDR3 regions came from RNA transcripts. First-round RT-PCR targeting the TCR CDR3 was performed with the HTBI primer set. TCRdb re-called the multiplex PCR reads with MiXCR, one entry per CDR3 protein. The table shows hundreds of thousands of distinct CDR3 sequences, with roughly 45% occurring only once. Germline assignment: CDR1 SGHVS and CDR2 FQNEAQ. This CDR3 is built from 14 residues. The junction had 3 bases not matched to a gene; V was cut back by 4 bases and J by 1 base. Sequencing used peripheral blood or thyroid tissue (not recorded which). The source of this sequence is an adult man with Graves' disease, either hyperthyroidism or ophthalmopathy (not recorded which). The chain joins TRBV7-8 to TRBJ2-5; 7 nucleotides line up with TRBD2. DNA of the CDR3: TGTGCCAGCAGCTCGCGGGAGACCCAAGAGACCCAGTACTTC. Encoded protein: CASSSRETQETQYF.